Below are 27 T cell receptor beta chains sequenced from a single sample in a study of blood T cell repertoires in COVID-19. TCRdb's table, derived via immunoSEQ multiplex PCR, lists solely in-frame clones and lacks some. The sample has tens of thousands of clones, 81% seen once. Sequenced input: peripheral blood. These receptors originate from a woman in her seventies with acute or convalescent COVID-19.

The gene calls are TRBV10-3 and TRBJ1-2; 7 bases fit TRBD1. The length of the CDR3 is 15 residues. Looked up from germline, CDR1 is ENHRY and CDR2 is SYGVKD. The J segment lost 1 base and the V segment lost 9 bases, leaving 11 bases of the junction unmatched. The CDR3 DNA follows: TGTGCCATTAAAGACACCGGGACAGATAACTATGGCTACACCTTC. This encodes CAIKDTGTDNYGYTF.

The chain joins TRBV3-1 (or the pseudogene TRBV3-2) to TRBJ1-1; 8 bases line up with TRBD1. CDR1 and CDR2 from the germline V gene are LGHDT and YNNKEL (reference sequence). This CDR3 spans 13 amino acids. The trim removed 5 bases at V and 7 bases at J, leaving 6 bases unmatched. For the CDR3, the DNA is TGTGCCAGCAGCAGACAGGGGAGGGATGAAGCTTTCTTT. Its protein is CASSRQGRDEAFF.

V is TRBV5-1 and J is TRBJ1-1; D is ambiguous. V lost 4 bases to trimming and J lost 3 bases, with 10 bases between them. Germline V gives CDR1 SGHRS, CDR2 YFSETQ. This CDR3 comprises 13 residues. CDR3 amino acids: CASSPPEYTEAFF. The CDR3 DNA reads TGCGCCAGCAGCCCGCCAGAATACACTGAAGCTTTCTTT.

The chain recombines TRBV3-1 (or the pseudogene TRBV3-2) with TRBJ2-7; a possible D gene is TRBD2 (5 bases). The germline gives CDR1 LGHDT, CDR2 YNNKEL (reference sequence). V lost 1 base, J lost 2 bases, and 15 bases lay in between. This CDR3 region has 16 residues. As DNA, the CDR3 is TGTGCCAGCAGCCAAGGCGGACTGGGTGGGGCCTACGAGCAGTACTTC. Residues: CASSQGGLGGAYEQYF.

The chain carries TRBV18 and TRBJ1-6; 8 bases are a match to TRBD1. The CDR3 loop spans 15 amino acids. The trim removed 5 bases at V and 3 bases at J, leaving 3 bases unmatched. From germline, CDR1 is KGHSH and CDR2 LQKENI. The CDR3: CASSAGQGYNSPLHF. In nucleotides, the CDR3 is TGTGCCAGCTCAGCAGGACAGGGCTATAATTCACCCCTCCACTTT.

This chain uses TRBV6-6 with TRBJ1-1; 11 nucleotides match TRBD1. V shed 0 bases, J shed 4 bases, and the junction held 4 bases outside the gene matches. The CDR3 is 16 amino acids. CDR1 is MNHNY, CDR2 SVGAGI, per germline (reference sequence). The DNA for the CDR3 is TGTGCCAGCAGTTACTCGGCCGGGACAGGGGGCACTGAAGCTTTCTTT. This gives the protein CASSYSAGTGGTEAFF.

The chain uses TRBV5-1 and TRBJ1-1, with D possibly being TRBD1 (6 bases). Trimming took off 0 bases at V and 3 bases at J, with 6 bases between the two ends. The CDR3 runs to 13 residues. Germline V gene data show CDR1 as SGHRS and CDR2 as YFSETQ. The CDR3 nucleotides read TGCGCCAGCAGCTTGGGACAGGACACTGAAGCTTTCTTT. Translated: CASSLGQDTEAFF.

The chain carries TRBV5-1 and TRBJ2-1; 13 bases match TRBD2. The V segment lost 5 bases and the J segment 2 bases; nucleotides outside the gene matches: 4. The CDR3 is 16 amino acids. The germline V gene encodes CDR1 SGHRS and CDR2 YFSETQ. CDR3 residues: CASRPGLAGAYNEQFF. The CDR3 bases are TGCGCCAGCAGACCCGGACTAGCGGGAGCCTACAATGAGCAGTTCTTC.

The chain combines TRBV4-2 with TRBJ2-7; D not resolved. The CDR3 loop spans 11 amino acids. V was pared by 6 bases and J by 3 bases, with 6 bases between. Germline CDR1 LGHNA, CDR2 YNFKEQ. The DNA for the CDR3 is TGTGCCAGCAGGTCAGGCTACGAGCAGTACTTC. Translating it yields CASRSGYEQYF.

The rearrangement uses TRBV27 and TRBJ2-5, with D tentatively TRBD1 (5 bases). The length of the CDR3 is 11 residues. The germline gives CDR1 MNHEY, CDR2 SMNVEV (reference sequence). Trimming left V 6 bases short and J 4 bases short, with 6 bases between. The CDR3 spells CASSQGETQYF. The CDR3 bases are TGTGCCAGCAGCCAGGGAGAGACCCAGTACTTC.

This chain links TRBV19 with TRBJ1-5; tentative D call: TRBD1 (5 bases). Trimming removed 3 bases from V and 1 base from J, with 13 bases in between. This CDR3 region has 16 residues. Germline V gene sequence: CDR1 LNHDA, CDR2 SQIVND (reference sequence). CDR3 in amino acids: CASSIPGRGSNQPQHF. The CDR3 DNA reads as TGTGCCAGTAGTATCCCAGGGAGGGGAAGCAATCAGCCCCAGCATTTT.

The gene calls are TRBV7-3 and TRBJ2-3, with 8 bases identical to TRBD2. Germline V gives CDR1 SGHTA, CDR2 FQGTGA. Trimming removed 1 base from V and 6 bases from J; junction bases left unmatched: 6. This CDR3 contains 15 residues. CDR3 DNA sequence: TGTGCCAGCAGCTTAATGGCGGGAGGATCGGATACGCAGTATTTT. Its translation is CASSLMAGGSDTQYF.

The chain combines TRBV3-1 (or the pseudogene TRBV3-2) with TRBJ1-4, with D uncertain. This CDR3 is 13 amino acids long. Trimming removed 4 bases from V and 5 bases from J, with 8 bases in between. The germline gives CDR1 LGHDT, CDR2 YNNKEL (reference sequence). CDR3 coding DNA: TGTGCCAGCAGCCTCCGGGAGAATGAAAAACTGTTTTTT. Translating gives CASSLRENEKLFF.

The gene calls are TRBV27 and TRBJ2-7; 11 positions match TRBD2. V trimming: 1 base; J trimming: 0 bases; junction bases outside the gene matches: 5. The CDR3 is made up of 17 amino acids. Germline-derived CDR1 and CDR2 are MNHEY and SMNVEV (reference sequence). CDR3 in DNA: TGTGCCAGCAGTTTATTAGCGGGAGGGCCGAGCTCCTACGAGCAGTACTTC. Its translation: CASSLLAGGPSSYEQYF.

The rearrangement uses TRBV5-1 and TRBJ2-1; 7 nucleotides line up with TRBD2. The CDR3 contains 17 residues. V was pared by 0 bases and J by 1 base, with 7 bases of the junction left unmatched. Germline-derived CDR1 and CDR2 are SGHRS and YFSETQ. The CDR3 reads CASSLARTSGSYNEQFF. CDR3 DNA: TGCGCCAGCAGCTTGGCCCGGACTAGTGGATCCTACAATGAGCAGTTCTTC.

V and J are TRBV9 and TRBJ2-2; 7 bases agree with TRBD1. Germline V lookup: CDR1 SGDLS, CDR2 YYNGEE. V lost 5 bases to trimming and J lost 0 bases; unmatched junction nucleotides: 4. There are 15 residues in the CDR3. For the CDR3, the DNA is TGTGCCAGCAGTATCGGGACAGCGAACACCGGGGAGCTGTTTTTT. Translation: CASSIGTANTGELFF.

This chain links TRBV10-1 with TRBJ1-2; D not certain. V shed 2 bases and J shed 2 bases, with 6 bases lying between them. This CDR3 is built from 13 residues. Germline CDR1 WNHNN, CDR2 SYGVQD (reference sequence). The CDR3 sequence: CASSERRNYGYTF. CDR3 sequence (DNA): TGCGCCAGCAGTGAGAGGAGAAACTATGGCTACACCTTC.

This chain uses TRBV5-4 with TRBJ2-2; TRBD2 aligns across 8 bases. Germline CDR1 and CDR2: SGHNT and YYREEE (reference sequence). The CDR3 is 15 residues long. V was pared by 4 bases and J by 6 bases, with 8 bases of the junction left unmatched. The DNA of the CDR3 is TGTGCCAGCAGCCCAACTAGCGGTGTTCCCGGGGAGCTGTTTTTT. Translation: CASSPTSGVPGELFF.

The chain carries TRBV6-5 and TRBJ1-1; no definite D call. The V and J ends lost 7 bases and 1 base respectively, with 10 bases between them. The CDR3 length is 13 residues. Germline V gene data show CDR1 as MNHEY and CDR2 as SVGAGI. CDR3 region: CASTLGSNTEAFF. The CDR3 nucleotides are TGTGCCAGCACTCTAGGATCGAACACTGAAGCTTTCTTT.

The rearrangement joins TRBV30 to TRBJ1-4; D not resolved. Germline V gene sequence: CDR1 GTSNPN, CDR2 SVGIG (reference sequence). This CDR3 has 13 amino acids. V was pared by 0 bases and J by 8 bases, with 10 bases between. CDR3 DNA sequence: TGTGCCTGGAGTGTGAACAGCGGAGAAAAACTGTTTTTT. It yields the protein CAWSVNSGEKLFF.

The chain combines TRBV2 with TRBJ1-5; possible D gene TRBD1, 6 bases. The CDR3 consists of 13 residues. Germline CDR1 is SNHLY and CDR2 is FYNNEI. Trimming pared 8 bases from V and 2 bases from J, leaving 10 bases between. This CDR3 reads CASGGQRNQPQHF. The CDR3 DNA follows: TGTGCCAGCGGAGGACAGCGCAATCAGCCCCAGCATTTT.

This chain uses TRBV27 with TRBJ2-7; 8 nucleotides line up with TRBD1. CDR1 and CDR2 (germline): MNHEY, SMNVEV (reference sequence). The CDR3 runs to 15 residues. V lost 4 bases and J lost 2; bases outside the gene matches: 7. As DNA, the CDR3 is TGTGCCAGCAGTTCCCCCCGACAGGGGACCTACGAGCAGTACTTC. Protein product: CASSSPRQGTYEQYF.

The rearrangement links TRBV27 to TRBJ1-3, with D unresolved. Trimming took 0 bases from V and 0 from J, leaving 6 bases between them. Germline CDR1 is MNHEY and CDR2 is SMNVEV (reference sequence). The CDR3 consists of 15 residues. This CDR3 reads CASSLSLFSGNTIYF. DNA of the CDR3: TGTGCCAGCAGTTTATCACTTTTCTCTGGAAACACCATATATTTT.

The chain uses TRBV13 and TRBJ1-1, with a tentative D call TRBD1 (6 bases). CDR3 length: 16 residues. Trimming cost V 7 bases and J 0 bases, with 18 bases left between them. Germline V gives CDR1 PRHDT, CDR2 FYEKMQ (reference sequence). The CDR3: CASNLPGQTMNTEAFF. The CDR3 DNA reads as TGTGCCAGCAACCTACCCGGACAGACTATGAACACTGAAGCTTTCTTT. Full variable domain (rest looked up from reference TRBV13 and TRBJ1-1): AAGVIQSPRHLIKEKRETATLKCYPIPRHDTVYWYQQGPGQDPQFLISFYEKMQSDKGSIPDRFSAQQFSDYHSELNMSSLELGDSALYFCASNLPGQTMNTEAFFGQGTRLTVV.

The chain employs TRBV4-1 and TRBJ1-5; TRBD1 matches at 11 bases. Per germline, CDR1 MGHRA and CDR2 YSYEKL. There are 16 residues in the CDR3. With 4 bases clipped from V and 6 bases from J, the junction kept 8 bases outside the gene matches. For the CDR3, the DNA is TGCGCCAGCAGCCGCACCGGGACAGGGGGGGGTCAGCCCCAGCATTTT. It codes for CASSRTGTGGGQPQHF.

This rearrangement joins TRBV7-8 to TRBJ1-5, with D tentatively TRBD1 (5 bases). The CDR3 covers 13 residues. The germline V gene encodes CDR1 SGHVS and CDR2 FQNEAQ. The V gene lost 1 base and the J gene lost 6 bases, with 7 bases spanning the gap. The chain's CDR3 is CASSLGGVQPQHF. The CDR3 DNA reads TGTGCCAGCAGCTTAGGGGGGGTTCAGCCCCAGCATTTT.

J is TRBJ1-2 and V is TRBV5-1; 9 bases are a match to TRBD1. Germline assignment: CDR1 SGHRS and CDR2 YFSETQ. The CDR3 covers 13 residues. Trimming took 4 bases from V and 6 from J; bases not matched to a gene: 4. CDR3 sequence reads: CASSVDRGNGYTF. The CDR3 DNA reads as TGCGCCAGCAGCGTAGACAGGGGGAATGGCTACACCTTC. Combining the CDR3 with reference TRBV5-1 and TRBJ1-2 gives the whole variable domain KAGVTQTPRYLIKTRGQQVTLSCSPISGHRSVSWYQQTPGQGLQFLFEYFSETQRNKGNFPGRFSGRQFSNSRSEMNVSTLELGDSALYLCASSVDRGNGYTFGSGTRLTVV.